The TCR beta chain described here comes from a study of blood T cell repertoires in COVID-19. Study-wide background: Both acute and convalescent COVID-19 samples were obtained from the United States, Italy and Spain.

V was shortened by 1 base and J by 5 bases, with 14 bases between the two germline ends. In germline, CDR1 is LNHDA, CDR2 SQIVND (reference sequence). This CDR3 spans 16 amino acids. Assay: immunoSEQ multiplex PCR; the TCRdb copy retains only in-frame clones and omits some. The data show approximately 97,000 clones, roughly 84% seen once. Sequenced: peripheral blood. This receptor was obtained from a human donor in a cohort sampled during active COVID-19. V usage is TRBV19 and J usage is TRBJ2-2, with D possibly matching TRBD1 (7 bases). CDR3 in amino acids: CASSIAQGGSTGELFF. DNA for the CDR3: TGTGCCAGTAGTATAGCTCAGGGGGGTAGTACCGGGGAGCTGTTTTTT.